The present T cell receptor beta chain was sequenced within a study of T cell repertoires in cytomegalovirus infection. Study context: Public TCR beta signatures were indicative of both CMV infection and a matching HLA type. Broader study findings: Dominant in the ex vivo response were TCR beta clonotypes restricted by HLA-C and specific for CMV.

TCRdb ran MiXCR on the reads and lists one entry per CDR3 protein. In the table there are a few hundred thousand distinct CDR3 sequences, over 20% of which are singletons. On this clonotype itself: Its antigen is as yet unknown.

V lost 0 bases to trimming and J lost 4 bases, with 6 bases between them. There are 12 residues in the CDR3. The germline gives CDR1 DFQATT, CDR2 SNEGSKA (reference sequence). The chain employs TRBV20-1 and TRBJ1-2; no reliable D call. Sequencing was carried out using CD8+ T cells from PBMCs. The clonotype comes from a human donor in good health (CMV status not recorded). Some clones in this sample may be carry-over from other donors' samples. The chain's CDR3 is CSARDQPYGYTF. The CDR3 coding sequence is TGCAGTGCTAGAGATCAGCCCTATGGCTACACCTTC.